This T cell receptor (beta chain) was identified during a study of cytomegalovirus exposure and HLA in healthy donors (dated 2017 in TCRdb). For the study in its entirety: A later analysis indicated that the 110 or so validation repertoires were generated on the platform also employed for the approximately 690 repertoires of the first cohort. The study was designed to test whether signatures of past pathogen exposure could be identified by cataloging public T cell receptors. In addition to the first cohort of hundreds of subjects, a separate validation cohort of some 120 different subjects was used. The study combined high-throughput TCR immunosequencing, statistical association of individual TCRs with disease status, and machine learning to predict cytomegalovirus infection status.

Via the germline V gene (reference sequence), CDR1 is LNHDA and CDR2 SQIVND. The CDR3 measures 12 amino acids from cysteine to phenylalanine. Only the CDR3 part of the read is kept: 36 bases, read in frame from the first base. The junction carries 5 bases between V and J, which are trimmed by 3 bases and 8 bases respectively. In the case of this clone: Its binding antigen is unknown. No per-base quality is available; no much larger clone lies one base away.

Library creation used the immunoSEQ multiplex PCR assay. As for the authors' bioinformatics: A statistical classification framework was developed to diagnose cytomegalovirus status using the catalog of TCR beta chain sequences. TCRdb's version of the immuneACCESS table is confined to in-frame rearrangements and falls short of the full clone set. An unresolved V gene accounts for under half of the shortfall where checked; the remainder is of unknown origin. V and J calls and clone size are copied from that table; D and trimming were computed from the DNA. The sample includes around 250,000 clones, with roughly 90% observed a single time. The leading ten clones occupy roughly 0.4% of the sample. What the study reported, not specific to this receptor: According to the authors, the approach could potentially be generalized to other disease states and immunological phenotypes. Subsequent analysis determined that TCRs grouped into clusters in the first cohort also showed a tendency toward co-occurrence across the approximately 110 validation repertoires, and approximately 94% of cluster scores exceeded 0. Across donors, most TCR sequences were observed very rarely, whereas some public TCRs were present in many individuals. The study listed 150 to 200 TCR beta chains as associated with cytomegalovirus. A later analysis had no HLA typing for the validation cohort, so co-occurrence there was scored across all 120 repertoires. A few of the identified cytomegalovirus-associated TCR beta chains were confirmed in vitro to be specific for cytomegalovirus antigens. Cytomegalovirus status was reported to be diagnosed by the classifier with high specificity and sensitivity in both the original and validation cohorts.

Donors formed part of the validation cohort, which comprised 95 to 150 subjects and was distinct from the first cohort of 550 to 850 subjects. Here the chain combines TRBV19 and TRBJ1-6, with the D gene uncertain. The sequenced material came from PBMCs. The TCR originated in a woman younger than 35 in good health and CMV-seronegative. This receptor carries the CDR3 CASSIGDSPLHF. The DNA sequence follows: TGTGCCAGTAGTATCGGGGATTCACCCCTCCACTTT. Where the CDR3 stops, the reference TRBV19 and TRBJ1-6 genes take over; the full variable domain is DGGITQSPKYLFRKEGQNVTLSCEQNLNHDAMYWYRQDPGQGLRLIYYSQIVNDFQKGDIAEGYSVSREKKESFPLTVTSAQKNPTAFYLCASSIGDSPLHFGNGTRLTVT.